The 14 T cell receptor beta chains below come from one sample, sequenced in a study of early T cells in non-severe SARS-CoV-2 infection. A single record per CDR3 protein comes from TCRdb applying MiXCR to the 5' RACE reads. The sample lists around 28,000 distinct CDR3 sequences; less than 6.5% were seen once. Sequenced material: whole blood. The receptors were gathered from an adult who was a healthcare worker with PCR-confirmed SARS-CoV-2 infection or an uninfected control (not recorded which).

This clonotype showed up just a few times. The rearrangement joins TRBV7-9 to TRBJ2-7; TRBD2 agrees at 9 bases. Germline V gene data show CDR1 as SEHNR and CDR2 as FQNEAQ (reference sequence). Trimming cost V 1 base and J 5 bases; bases outside gene matches: 6. The CDR3 extends over 15 amino acids. The CDR3 nucleotides are TGTGCCAGCAGCTTAGACGGCGCGGGAGGGAACGAGCAGTACTTC. It specifies CASSLDGAGGNEQYF. Full variable domain (rest looked up from reference TRBV7-9 and TRBJ2-7): DTGVSQNPRHKITKRGQNVTFRCDPISEHNRLYWYRQTLGQGPEFLTYFQNEAQLEKSRLLSDRFSAERPKGSFSTLEIQRTEQGDSAMYLCASSLDGAGGNEQYFGPGTRLTVT.

This clonotype showed up many times. The rearrangement links TRBV11-2 to TRBJ2-1, with 9 bases matching TRBD2. The CDR3 sequence is 15 residues long. CDR1 and CDR2 from the germline V gene are SGHAT and FQNNGV. V trimming: 3 bases; J trimming: 8 bases; junction bases outside the gene matches: 8. The CDR3 nucleotides read TGTGCCAGCAGCTTTAGCGGGAGCTATTCCGATGAGCAGTTCTTC. Protein: CASSFSGSYSDEQFF.

The sample holds many counts of this clonotype. The genes are TRBV29-1 and TRBJ1-4; D may be TRBD1 (6 bases). V lost 2 bases to trimming and J lost 5 bases, with 9 bases between them. CDR1 and CDR2 from the germline V gene are SQVTM and ANQGSEA. The CDR3 length is 13 residues. CDR3 sequence (DNA): TGCAGCGTTGAATCTGGACAGAATGAAAAACTGTTTTTT. This codes for CSVESGQNEKLFF.

This clonotype was observed at least ten times. The chain couples TRBV20-1 to TRBJ2-5, with 10 bases that match TRBD2. J gave up 5 bases and V 5 bases, and 8 bases lay outside the gene matches. Germline loops: CDR1 DFQATT, CDR2 SNEGSKA (reference sequence). This CDR3 region has 14 residues. CDR3 in amino acids: CSASIAGGRETQYF. The CDR3 bases are TGCAGTGCTTCCATAGCGGGAGGCCGGGAGACCCAGTACTTC.

The sample holds many counts of this clonotype. CDR3 nucleotides: TGTGCCAGCAGCCCAAGGGTGGGGGGGCGCTGGGCCAAAAACATTCAGTACTTC. It yields the protein CASSPRVGGRWAKNIQYF. V usage is TRBV7-2 and J usage is TRBJ2-4; perhaps TRBD2 as D (7 bases). The CDR3 sequence is 18 residues long. Germline loops: CDR1 SGHTA, CDR2 FQGNSA. The V end was cut by 5 bases, the J end by 1 base, with 21 bases between. Full variable domain (rest looked up from reference TRBV7-2 and TRBJ2-4): GAGVSQSPSNKVTEKGKDVELRCDPISGHTALYWYRQSLGQGLEFLIYFQGNSAPDKSGLPSDRFSAERTGGSVSTLTIQRTQQEDSAVYLCASSPRVGGRWAKNIQYFGAGTRLSVL.

The sample holds many counts of this clonotype. The DNA of the CDR3 is TGTGCCTGGAGTGTAGTAGCGGGAGACTCAGATACGCAGTATTTT. Translating it yields CAWSVVAGDSDTQYF. V and J are TRBV30 and TRBJ2-3; the match to TRBD2 covers 9 bases. Germline values: CDR1 GTSNPN, CDR2 SVGIG (reference sequence). The V and J ends lost 0 bases and 4 bases, in that order; junction bases with no gene match: 5. CDR3 length: 15 amino acids. The whole variable domain, remainder taken from reference TRBV30 and TRBJ2-3, is SQTIHQWPATLVQPVGSPLSLECTVEGTSNPNLYWYRQAAGRGLQLLFYSVGIGQISSEVPQNLSASRPQDRQFILSSKKLLLSDSGFYLCAWSVVAGDSDTQYFGPGTRLTVL.

This clonotype has just a few counts. The chain carries TRBV13 and TRBJ2-7; the D call may be TRBD1 or TRBD2 (6 bases each). The CDR3 has 18 amino acids. V was cut by 5 bases and J by 3 bases, with 26 bases left in between. The germline CDR1 and CDR2 sequences are PRHDT and FYEKMQ (reference sequence). The chain's CDR3 is CASSPSSFGDGGGYEQYF. In nucleotides, the CDR3 is TGTGCCAGCAGCCCATCTTCGTTCGGGGACGGAGGGGGCTACGAGCAGTACTTC.

This clonotype showed up many times. The rearrangement uses TRBV10-3 and TRBJ2-7; D tentatively reads TRBD1 or TRBD2 (5 bases each). This CDR3 has 11 amino acids. CDR1 ENHRY and CDR2 SYGVKD come from the germline V gene. Trimming shortened V by 4 bases and J by 7 bases, and 8 bases separated the two germline ends. The CDR3 nucleotides are TGTGCCATCAGTGTGGGGGAAGAGCAGTACTTC. Encoded protein: CAISVGEEQYF.

This clonotype was detected ten times or more. V and J are TRBV18 and TRBJ1-5, with TRBD1 identical over 9 bases. CDR1 and CDR2 from the germline V gene are KGHSH and LQKENI. V lost 2 bases to trimming and J lost 7 bases; unmatched junction nucleotides: 12. The CDR3 consists of 17 residues. CDR3 protein: CASSPGGYRDRDQPQHF. For the CDR3, the DNA is TGTGCCAGCTCACCAGGTGGCTACCGGGACAGGGACCAGCCCCAGCATTTT.

This clonotype was seen many times. This chain connects TRBV19 to TRBJ1-2, with 7 bases aligning to TRBD1. The ends lost 6 bases at V and 8 bases at J; junction bases unmatched: 9. Germline loops: CDR1 LNHDA, CDR2 SQIVND (reference sequence). The CDR3 loop spans 13 amino acids. CDR3 coding DNA: TGTGCCAGTAGGCCAGGGGGTTCGAGGGGCTACACCTTC. Protein: CASRPGGSRGYTF.

This clonotype was seen many times. This chain connects TRBV7-8 to TRBJ2-1, with a tentative D call TRBD2 (5 bases). The ends were cut back, 0 bases at V and 5 bases at J, with 8 bases in the middle. Germline assignment: CDR1 SGHVS and CDR2 FQNEAQ. The CDR3 contains 14 residues. CDR3 in DNA: TGTGCCAGCAGCTTAGCCGGGGTACACAATGAGCAGTTCTTC. Translated: CASSLAGVHNEQFF.

The chain combines TRBV20-1 with TRBJ1-1; D is perhaps TRBD1 (5 bases). Trimming pared 2 bases from V and 5 bases from J, leaving 15 bases between. Germline V lookup: CDR1 DFQATT, CDR2 SNEGSKA (reference sequence). The CDR3 contains 14 residues. The CDR3 coding sequence is TGCAGTGCTAGATCCCCTACGGGGGGTACTGAAGCTTTCTTT. Its protein is CSARSPTGGTEAFF.

Many counts were recorded for this clonotype. This chain links TRBV11-2 with TRBJ1-4, with unresolved D. The CDR3 is 13 amino acids. Germline CDR1 and CDR2: SGHAT and FQNNGV. Trimming cost V 0 bases and J 5 bases, with 4 bases left between them. CDR3 residues: CASSLDRNEKLFF. CDR3 DNA sequence: TGTGCCAGCAGCTTAGACCGGAATGAAAAACTGTTTTTT.

This clonotype was observed at least ten times. The chain is built from TRBV11-2 and TRBJ2-5; D not certain. V lost 7 bases to trimming and J lost 1 base, with 10 bases between them. The CDR3 sequence is 13 residues long. CDR1 is SGHAT and CDR2 is FQNNGV in the germline V gene. Written as DNA, the CDR3 is TGTGCCAGCATGGGCGGTCTCCAAGAGACCCAGTACTTC. Translating gives CASMGGLQETQYF.